This T cell receptor (beta chain) originates from a study of shared clonotypes between healthy human individuals. The naive CD8 subset, CD45RO-negative cells positively selected for CCR7, excluded terminally differentiated effector memory CD45RA+ cells. Authors' data handling: Junction-only sequences without quality scores were provided by ImmunoSEQ, so filtering was different. The method was immunoSEQ multiplex PCR; TCRdb's version includes in-frame clones alone and lacks a portion of them. From that table come the V and J calls and clone size; the DNA was used to work out D and trimming. This sample has 700,000 to 950,000 clones; 96% occur once, and the top ten carry over 0.2%. Trimming shortened V by 0 bases and J by 10 bases, and 7 bases separated the two germline ends. The CDR3 contains 11 residues. Germline CDR1 is GTSNPN and CDR2 is SVGIG (reference sequence).

The chain couples TRBV30 to TRBJ2-1; D is unclear. Sequences were obtained from naive CD8+ T cells sorted from blood. This clonotype originated in a man aged 30 to 39 in good health. Here the CDR3 reads CAWSVLLEQFF. The CDR3 region has the DNA TGTGCCTGGAGTGTACTTTTAGAGCAGTTCTTC.